This T cell receptor (beta chain) originates from a study of blood T cell repertoires in COVID-19. Turning to the study itself: COVID-19 samples collected from the United States, Italy and Spain covered acute and convalescent phases.

In the original processing: Counts of nucleated cells, estimated from reference gene primer amplification, were obtained. Method: immunoSEQ multiplex PCR; TCRdb's copy keeps in-frame clones and lacks some. V and J calls plus clone size are reproduced from that table; the DNA served to infer D and trimming. The sample shows roughly 75,000 clones, approximately 80% of them seen only once. V dropped 6 bases and J dropped 2; count of bases not matched to a gene: 7. The CDR3 has 13 amino acids. Germline V gives CDR1 SQVTM, CDR2 ANQGSEA. The sample holds one count of this clone. The sequenced material came from peripheral blood. This sequence was found in an older woman with acute or convalescent COVID-19. The gene calls are TRBV29-1 and TRBJ2-7, with 7 positions matching TRBD1. The CDR3 is CSVNRDSPYEQYF. The CDR3 coding sequence is TGCAGCGTCAACAGGGACAGTCCCTACGAGCAGTACTTC.